These T cell receptor beta chains were read from a single sample in a study of identical twins. In TCRdb, the 5' RACE reads were re-called with MiXCR into one record per CDR3 protein. The profile shows 1.5 million to 2 million distinct CDR3 sequences, more than 30% of them singletons. Sequencing was performed on cord blood. The receptors originated from a newborn girl in good health. Each CDR3 is given with its conserved first and last residue. A D gene is named only where the DNA matches it firmly. A clone size is listed for some rows: how often the clone was seen (once, few, many), or a class if it is expanded.

J gene: TRBJ1-6
clone size: NA
D gene: NA
V gene: TRBV12-3/TRBV12-4
CDR3 protein: CASSLMLHNSPLHF
CDR3 DNA: TGTGCCAGCAGTTTAATGCTTCATAATTCACCCCTCCACTTT

J gene: TRBJ1-5
clone size: NA
D gene: TRBD1
V gene: TRBV6-2/TRBV6-3
CDR3 protein: CASSYRDRGQPQHF
CDR3 DNA: TGTGCCAGCAGTTACCGGGACAGGGGTCAGCCCCAGCATTTT

J gene: TRBJ1-1
clone size: NA
D gene: NA
V gene: TRBV5-1
CDR3 protein: CASSLWEGTEAFF
CDR3 DNA: TGCGCCAGCAGCTTGTGGGAAGGCACTGAAGCTTTCTTT

J gene: TRBJ2-1
clone size: NA
D gene: TRBD1
V gene: TRBV29-1
CDR3 protein: CSPDGQGEDNEQFF
CDR3 DNA: TGCAGCCCCGACGGACAGGGCGAGGACAATGAGCAGTTCTTC

J gene: TRBJ1-2
clone size: many
D gene: NA
V gene: TRBV6-2/TRBV6-3
CDR3 protein: CASSYRGRPKTYGYTF
CDR3 DNA: TGTGCCAGCAGTTACCGCGGCAGGCCAAAGACCTATGGCTACACCTTC

J gene: TRBJ1-1
clone size: once
D gene: NA
V gene: TRBV5-5
CDR3 protein: CASRAFQQGNEAFF
CDR3 DNA: TGTGCCAGCAGGGCCTTTCAACAGGGCAATGAAGCTTTCTTT

J gene: TRBJ2-1
clone size: NA
D gene: NA
V gene: TRBV5-1
CDR3 protein: CASSPEGFVEQFF
CDR3 DNA: TGCGCCAGCAGCCCGGAGGGGTTTGTTGAGCAGTTCTTC

J gene: TRBJ2-7
clone size: few
D gene: NA
V gene: TRBV5-5
CDR3 protein: CASSLVEWGFYEQYF
CDR3 DNA: TGTGCCAGCAGCTTGGTGGAATGGGGGTTCTACGAGCAGTACTTC

J gene: TRBJ1-2
clone size: NA
D gene: NA
V gene: TRBV6-1
CDR3 protein: CASSVVQDYGYTF
CDR3 DNA: TGTGCCAGCAGTGTGGTACAGGACTATGGCTACACCTTC

J gene: TRBJ2-1
clone size: NA
D gene: TRBD2
V gene: TRBV7-2
CDR3 protein: CASIIETSALYNEQFF
CDR3 DNA: TGTGCCAGCATTATAGAGACTAGCGCGCTCTACAATGAGCAGTTCTTC

J gene: TRBJ2-6
clone size: NA
D gene: NA
V gene: TRBV15
CDR3 protein: CATSRVQSGANVLTF
CDR3 DNA: TGTGCCACCAGCAGAGTCCAGTCTGGGGCCAACGTCCTGACTTTC

J gene: TRBJ1-2
clone size: many
D gene: NA
V gene: TRBV5-1
CDR3 protein: CASSLNQGRDYGYTF
CDR3 DNA: TGCGCCAGCAGCTTAAATCAGGGGCGCGACTATGGCTACACCTTC

J gene: TRBJ2-7
clone size: NA
D gene: NA
V gene: TRBV4-1
CDR3 protein: CASSQDWFGDEQYF
CDR3 DNA: TGCGCCAGCAGCCAAGATTGGTTCGGGGACGAGCAGTACTTC

J gene: TRBJ1-2
clone size: NA
D gene: NA
V gene: TRBV6-5
CDR3 protein: CASSSHYIITPGQNYGYTF
CDR3 DNA: TGTGCCAGCAGTTCCCATTACATTATTACGCCGGGTCAAAACTATGGCTACACCTTC

J gene: TRBJ2-5
clone size: few
D gene: NA
V gene: TRBV11-2
CDR3 protein: CASSLYSTRQETQYF
CDR3 DNA: TGTGCCAGCAGCCTGTATTCGACTAGACAAGAGACCCAGTACTTC

J gene: TRBJ2-5
clone size: NA
D gene: NA
V gene: TRBV15
CDR3 protein: CATSRERPRQGQETQYF
CDR3 DNA: TGTGCCACCAGCAGAGAACGGCCGAGACAAGGGCAAGAGACCCAGTACTTC

J gene: TRBJ2-1
clone size: NA
D gene: NA
V gene: TRBV20-1
CDR3 protein: CSARESAAKIYNEQFF
CDR3 DNA: TGCAGTGCTAGAGAATCAGCGGCTAAGATTTACAATGAGCAGTTCTTC

J gene: TRBJ2-3
clone size: few
D gene: TRBD2
V gene: TRBV20-1
CDR3 protein: CSARVGGRSLAGDIADTQYF
CDR3 DNA: TGCAGTGCTAGAGTTGGAGGAAGGAGCCTAGCGGGGGATATCGCAGATACGCAGTATTTT

J gene: TRBJ2-1
clone size: NA
D gene: TRBD2
V gene: TRBV9
CDR3 protein: CASSGWGTSVYEQFF
CDR3 DNA: TGTGCCAGCAGCGGCTGGGGGACTAGCGTCTATGAGCAGTTCTTC

J gene: TRBJ1-2
clone size: NA
D gene: TRBD1
V gene: TRBV5-1
CDR3 protein: CASSPTGTGKSGYTF
CDR3 DNA: TGCGCCAGCAGCCCAACCGGGACAGGGAAGAGTGGCTACACCTTC

J gene: TRBJ2-7
clone size: many
D gene: NA
V gene: TRBV4-2
CDR3 protein: CASSQDLGLTPYEQYF
CDR3 DNA: TGTGCCAGCAGCCAAGATTTAGGACTAACGCCCTACGAGCAGTACTTC

J gene: TRBJ2-7
clone size: NA
D gene: NA
V gene: TRBV27
CDR3 protein: CAGSLGLGYEQYF
CDR3 DNA: TGTGCCGGCAGTTTAGGATTGGGGTACGAGCAGTACTTC

J gene: TRBJ2-1
clone size: few
D gene: NA
V gene: TRBV20-1
CDR3 protein: CSAVPYRERYNNEQFF
CDR3 DNA: TGCAGTGCTGTCCCTTATCGGGAGCGATACAACAATGAGCAGTTCTTC

J gene: TRBJ2-1
clone size: few
D gene: TRBD2
V gene: TRBV27
CDR3 protein: CASRRTGLGYNEQFF
CDR3 DNA: TGTGCCAGCAGAAGGACGGGACTAGGCTACAATGAGCAGTTCTTC

J gene: TRBJ2-2
clone size: NA
D gene: TRBD1
V gene: TRBV20-1
CDR3 protein: CSAADRGRTGELFF
CDR3 DNA: TGCAGTGCAGCGGACAGGGGTAGGACCGGGGAGCTGTTTTTT

J gene: TRBJ1-6
clone size: few
D gene: NA
V gene: TRBV12-3/TRBV12-4
CDR3 protein: CASSPRDTAFNSPLHF
CDR3 DNA: TGTGCCAGCAGTCCCCGGGACACTGCTTTTAATTCACCCCTCCACTTT

J gene: TRBJ2-1
clone size: NA
D gene: NA
V gene: TRBV19
CDR3 protein: CASSIAGFQYNDQFF
CDR3 DNA: TGTGCCAGTAGTATAGCGGGTTTCCAGTACAATGACCAGTTCTTC

J gene: TRBJ2-3
clone size: NA
D gene: TRBD2
V gene: TRBV6-1
CDR3 protein: CASSEHGTSGWSTDTQYF
CDR3 DNA: TGTGCCAGCAGTGAACACGGGACTAGCGGGTGGAGCACAGATACGCAGTATTTT

J gene: TRBJ2-3
clone size: few
D gene: NA
V gene: TRBV6-6
CDR3 protein: CASGRADTQYF
CDR3 DNA: TGTGCCAGCGGAAGAGCAGATACGCAGTATTTT

J gene: TRBJ2-7
clone size: NA
D gene: NA
V gene: TRBV5-5
CDR3 protein: CASSLLSGATYEQYF
CDR3 DNA: TGTGCCAGCAGCTTGCTGTCAGGGGCGACCTACGAGCAGTACTTC

J gene: TRBJ1-2
clone size: many
D gene: NA
V gene: TRBV10-3
CDR3 protein: CAISDLRAYGYTF
CDR3 DNA: TGTGCCATCAGTGACCTCAGGGCCTATGGCTACACCTTC

J gene: TRBJ1-1
clone size: NA
D gene: NA
V gene: TRBV20-1
CDR3 protein: CSVPGHMNTEAFF
CDR3 DNA: TGCAGTGTACCGGGACACATGAACACTGAAGCTTTCTTT

J gene: TRBJ2-3
clone size: few
D gene: NA
V gene: TRBV7-2
CDR3 protein: CASSVSLTGDTQYF
CDR3 DNA: TGTGCCAGCAGCGTCTCCCTTACGGGGGATACGCAGTATTTT

J gene: TRBJ2-3
clone size: NA
D gene: NA
V gene: TRBV19
CDR3 protein: CASSMSGVGDTQYF
CDR3 DNA: TGTGCCAGTAGTATGTCGGGGGTTGGAGATACGCAGTATTTT

J gene: TRBJ1-6
clone size: few
D gene: NA
V gene: TRBV2
CDR3 protein: CATCGGHNSPLHF
CDR3 DNA: TGTGCCACTTGCGGGGGGCATAATTCACCCCTCCACTTT

J gene: TRBJ1-5
clone size: NA
D gene: NA
V gene: TRBV6-1
CDR3 protein: CASSGDGATYQPQHF
CDR3 DNA: TGTGCCAGCAGTGGAGACGGTGCCACCTATCAGCCCCAGCATTTT